Below are 23 T cell receptor beta chains sequenced from a single sample in a study of CD8+ T cells in alopecia areata. Sequencing templates came from extracted RNA that was reverse transcribed into cDNA. Assay used: immunoSEQ multiplex PCR; TCRdb lists only in-frame clones, some missing. The sample has over 85,000 clones; 61% are singletons. Sample treatment: oral pan-JAK inhibitor, 5-10 mg twice daily. The sequenced sample was CD8+ T cells sorted from blood, obtained at week 4, from a patient treated with tofacitinib. These receptors were collected from a human donor with alopecia areata.

The J gene is TRBJ2-1, the V gene TRBV7-2; D possibly corresponds to TRBD2 (5 bases). This CDR3 region has 16 residues. Germline V gives CDR1 SGHTA, CDR2 FQGNSA. V was cut by 5 bases and J by 8 bases, with 22 bases left in between. The CDR3 coding sequence is TGTGCCAGCAGCCGGGATGGGCTAGGCCTGTCCGATGAGCAGTTCTTC. Encoded protein: CASSRDGLGLSDEQFF.

The chain uses TRBV29-1 and TRBJ1-1; D is perhaps TRBD1 (5 bases). Germline values: CDR1 SQVTM, CDR2 ANQGSEA. Between the trimmed V and J ends, which lost 3 bases and 8 bases, there was a span of 13 bases. There are 12 residues in the CDR3. The CDR3 DNA sequence: TGCAGCGTTGACAGGAGGGGTAGGGAAGCTTTCTTT. Residues: CSVDRRGREAFF.

Ten or more counts support this clone. The rearrangement joins TRBV9 to TRBJ1-5; D is perhaps TRBD1 (6 bases). The V end was cut by 3 bases, the J end by 1 base, with 8 bases between. Germline V gives CDR1 SGDLS, CDR2 YYNGEE. CDR3 size: 14 residues. The CDR3 DNA reads TGTGCCAGCAGCGCAGGGGTGAGCAATCAGCCCCAGCATTTT. It specifies CASSAGVSNQPQHF.

The chain recombines TRBV4-2 with TRBJ1-5, with D tentatively TRBD1 (5 bases). The CDR3 spans 19 residues. The germline gives CDR1 LGHNA, CDR2 YNFKEQ. V was cut by 1 base and J by 0 bases, with 19 bases left in between. The CDR3, as DNA: TGTGCCAGCAGCCAAGTGGTGTGGGGACCGGAGTATAGCAATCAGCCCCAGCATTTT. It is translated as CASSQVVWGPEYSNQPQHF.

Only a few counts were recorded for this clone. The chain joins TRBV14 to TRBJ2-1; 7 nucleotides match TRBD1. Germline assignment: CDR1 SGHDN and CDR2 FVKESK. With 6 bases clipped from V and 6 bases from J, the junction kept 2 bases outside the gene matches. This CDR3 is built from 12 residues. Here the CDR3 DNA reads TGTGCCAGCAGGGGACAGCTCAATGAGCAGTTCTTC. This encodes CASRGQLNEQFF.

V is TRBV5-6 and J is TRBJ1-2; TRBD1 is a possible D gene (5 bases). V was cut by 0 bases and J by 4 bases, with 10 bases left in between. Germline loops: CDR1 SGHDT, CDR2 YYEEEE. This CDR3 region has 14 residues. CDR3 coding DNA: TGTGCCAGCAGCTTGGGGACCGGGGGCTATGGCTACACCTTC. It encodes CASSLGTGGYGYTF.

The table lists this clone with a few counts. This rearrangement joins TRBV29-1 to TRBJ2-5; weak D call: TRBD2 (5 bases). The CDR3 extends over 10 amino acids. V dropped 4 bases and J dropped 5 bases, with 5 bases sitting between them. In germline, CDR1 is SQVTM, CDR2 ANQGSEA. CDR3 region: CSVGGETQYF. In DNA, the CDR3 is TGCAGCGTTGGCGGGGAGACCCAGTACTTC.

The chain couples TRBV4-1 to TRBJ2-1; D is ambiguous. Germline V gene sequence: CDR1 MGHRA, CDR2 YSYEKL. V was pared by 2 bases and J by 8 bases, with 10 bases between. This CDR3 contains 13 residues. The CDR3 is CASSQRQGDEQFF. CDR3 nucleotides: TGCGCCAGCAGCCAAAGGCAAGGTGATGAGCAGTTCTTC.

The chain carries TRBV23-1 and TRBJ2-7; tentatively, D is TRBD1 (6 bases). TRBV23-1 is marked as an open reading frame, function uncertain. The CDR3 is made up of 14 amino acids. With 5 bases removed from V and 5 bases from J, the gap between germline ends came to 16 bases. In nucleotides, the CDR3 is TGCGCCAGCAGTTACCTGGACAGCATCCACGAGCAGTACTTC. Its protein product is CASSYLDSIHEQYF.

This chain joins TRBV19 and TRBJ1-5; TRBD1 matches 8 bases. CDR1 is LNHDA, CDR2 SQIVND, per germline (reference sequence). Trimming cost V 5 bases and J 5 bases; bases outside gene matches: 8. The CDR3 runs 15 residues. This CDR3 reads CASSGWQGADQPQHF. CDR3 DNA: TGTGCCAGTAGTGGATGGCAGGGGGCGGATCAGCCCCAGCATTTT.

CDR3 DNA: TGCAGCGTTGAAGATCAGGCCGTGCAGGGGGGAGAAGCTTTCTTT. As protein: CSVEDQAVQGGEAFF. The rearrangement joins TRBV29-1 to TRBJ1-1; 7 bases align to TRBD1. Germline loops: CDR1 SQVTM, CDR2 ANQGSEA. The CDR3 length is 15 residues. After removal of 0 bases from V and 8 bases from J, the junction contained 12 bases not matched to a gene.

This chain uses TRBV27 with TRBJ2-6, with 13 positions matching TRBD2. Germline values: CDR1 MNHEY, CDR2 SMNVEV (reference sequence). J lost 4 bases, V lost 6 bases, and 9 bases had no gene match. The CDR3 runs to 18 residues. The CDR3: CASRPLAGGRLGANVLTF. CDR3 nucleotide sequence: TGTGCCAGCAGACCACTAGCGGGAGGGCGGCTGGGGGCCAACGTCCTGACTTTC.

The V call is TRBV25-1, the J call TRBJ2-5; D is unclear. The V gene lost 6 bases and the J gene lost 4 bases, with 15 bases spanning the gap. CDR1 and CDR2 (germline): MGHDK, SYGVNS. This CDR3 region has 14 residues. DNA for the CDR3: TGTGCCAGCAGCCCAGTCCGTTTTGGAGAGACCCAGTACTTC. It yields the protein CASSPVRFGETQYF.

The V call is TRBV4-1, the J call TRBJ1-1; 7 positions agree with TRBD1. The V and J ends lost 3 bases and 0 bases, in that order; junction bases with no gene match: 4. The CDR3 has 15 amino acids. In germline, CDR1 is MGHRA, CDR2 YSYEKL. CDR3 DNA sequence: TGCGCCAGCAGCCACCAGACAGGGCTGAACACTGAAGCTTTCTTT. It translates to CASSHQTGLNTEAFF.

This clone showed up just a few times. The chain is built from TRBV4-3 and TRBJ2-7; tentatively, D is TRBD1 (6 bases). The CDR3 consists of 15 residues. In germline, CDR1 is LGHNA, CDR2 YSLEER. V lost 1 base to trimming and J lost 3 bases, with 13 bases between them. The CDR3 region has the DNA TGCGCCAGCAGCCAAGCTCGCAGGGGTAACTACGAGCAGTACTTC. This translates into CASSQARRGNYEQYF.

This chain connects TRBV4-1 to TRBJ1-1; 10 bases agree with TRBD1. Trimming took 0 bases from V and 4 from J; bases not matched to a gene: 2. The CDR3 runs to 15 residues. CDR1 is MGHRA, CDR2 YSYEKL, per germline. CDR3 protein: CASSQDRTGGTEAFF. The CDR3 nucleotides read TGCGCCAGCAGCCAAGATAGGACAGGGGGCACTGAAGCTTTCTTT.

The rearrangement links TRBV13 to TRBJ2-1; 10 nucleotides align to TRBD1. V lost 5 bases and J lost 5; bases outside the gene matches: 6. CDR3 length equals 15 residues. CDR1 is PRHDT, CDR2 FYEKMQ, per germline (reference sequence). In DNA form, the CDR3 reads TGTGCCAGCAGCGCACCGGGACAGGGGCACAATGAGCAGTTCTTC. Protein: CASSAPGQGHNEQFF.

The chain links TRBV4-3 to TRBJ1-5, with D tentatively TRBD1 (5 bases). The CDR3 has 20 residues. Trimming took 4 bases from V and 0 from J, leaving 25 bases between them. CDR1 and CDR2 (germline): LGHNA, YSLEER. CDR3 protein: CASSLLAGGQGSYSNQPQHF. DNA of the CDR3: TGCGCCAGCAGCCTCCTTGCGGGAGGGCAGGGATCCTATAGCAATCAGCCCCAGCATTTT.

The chain employs TRBV30 and TRBJ1-5; 12 bases agree with TRBD1. This CDR3 contains 14 residues. CDR1 and CDR2 from the germline V gene are GTSNPN and SVGIG (reference sequence). After removal of 2 bases from V and 7 bases from J, the junction contained 3 bases not matched to a gene. CDR3 region: CAWSYGTGGQPQHF. Here the CDR3 DNA reads TGTGCCTGGAGTTACGGGACAGGGGGCCAGCCCCAGCATTTT.

V and J are TRBV4-2 and TRBJ2-7; TRBD2 matches at 10 bases. V dropped 0 bases and J dropped 4; count of bases not matched to a gene: 9. Per germline, CDR1 LGHNA and CDR2 YNFKEQ. The CDR3 covers 17 residues. The DNA for the CDR3 is TGTGCCAGCAGCCAAGAAGAAGGAACTAGCGGGGCTTACGAGCAGTACTTC. Its protein product is CASSQEEGTSGAYEQYF.

The J gene is TRBJ2-7, the V gene TRBV7-9, with unresolved D. The CDR3 covers 15 residues. The V gene lost 5 bases and the J gene lost 3 bases, with 17 bases spanning the gap. Germline CDR1 is SEHNR and CDR2 is FQNEAQ (reference sequence). This chain's CDR3 is CASSHISSVGYEQYF. For the CDR3, the DNA is TGTGCCAGCAGCCACATAAGCAGTGTGGGCTACGAGCAGTACTTC.

This clone was seen a few times. The chain carries TRBV4-3 and TRBJ2-7; 7 nucleotides line up with TRBD1. Germline V CDR1 and CDR2: LGHNA, YSLEER. The V segment lost 0 bases and the J segment 6 bases; nucleotides outside the gene matches: 8. The CDR3 is 15 amino acids. DNA for the CDR3: TGCGCCAGCAGCCAAGATCGGGCTACAGGGGCCGAGCAGTACTTC. It specifies CASSQDRATGAEQYF.

The rearrangement links TRBV9 to TRBJ1-1; D not certain. The CDR3 spans 15 residues. CDR1 and CDR2 from the germline V gene are SGDLS and YYNGEE. V shed 3 bases and J shed 5 bases, with 17 bases lying between them. The CDR3 reads CASSADGSSRTEAFF. As DNA, the CDR3 is TGTGCCAGCAGCGCAGACGGATCTTCGAGAACTGAAGCTTTCTTT. The complete variable domain, with remaining parts taken from reference TRBV9 and TRBJ1-1, reads DSGVTQTPKHLITATGQRVTLRCSPRSGDLSVYWYQQSLDQGLQFLIQYYNGEERAKGNILERFSAQQFPDLHSELNLSSLELGDSALYFCASSADGSSRTEAFFGQGTRLTVV.